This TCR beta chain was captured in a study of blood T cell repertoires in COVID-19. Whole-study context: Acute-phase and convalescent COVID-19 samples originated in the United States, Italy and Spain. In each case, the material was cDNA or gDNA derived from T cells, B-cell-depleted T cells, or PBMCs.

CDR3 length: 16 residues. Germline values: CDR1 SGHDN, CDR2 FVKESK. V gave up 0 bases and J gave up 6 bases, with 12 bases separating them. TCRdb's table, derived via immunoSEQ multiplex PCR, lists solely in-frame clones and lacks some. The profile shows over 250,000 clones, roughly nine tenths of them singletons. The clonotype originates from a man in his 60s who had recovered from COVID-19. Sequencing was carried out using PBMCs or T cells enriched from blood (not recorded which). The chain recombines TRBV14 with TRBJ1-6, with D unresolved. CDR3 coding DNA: TGTGCCAGCAGCCAAGATCCGTGGCAAGTTAATTCACCCCTCCACTTT. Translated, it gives CASSQDPWQVNSPLHF.